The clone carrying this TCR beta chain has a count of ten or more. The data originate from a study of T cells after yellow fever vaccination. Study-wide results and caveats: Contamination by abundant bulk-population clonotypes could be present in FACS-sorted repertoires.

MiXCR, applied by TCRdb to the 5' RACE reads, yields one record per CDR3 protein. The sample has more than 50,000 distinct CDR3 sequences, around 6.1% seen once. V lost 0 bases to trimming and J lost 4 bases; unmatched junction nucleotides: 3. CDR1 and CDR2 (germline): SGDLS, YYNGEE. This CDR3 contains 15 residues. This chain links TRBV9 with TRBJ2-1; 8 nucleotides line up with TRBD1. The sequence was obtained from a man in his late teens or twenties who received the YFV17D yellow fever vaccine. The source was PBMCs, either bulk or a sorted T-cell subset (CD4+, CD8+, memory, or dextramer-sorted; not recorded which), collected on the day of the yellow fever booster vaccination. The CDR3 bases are TGTGCCAGCAGCGTAGTACAGGGGGGATACAATGAGCAGTTCTTC. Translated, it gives CASSVVQGGYNEQFF.